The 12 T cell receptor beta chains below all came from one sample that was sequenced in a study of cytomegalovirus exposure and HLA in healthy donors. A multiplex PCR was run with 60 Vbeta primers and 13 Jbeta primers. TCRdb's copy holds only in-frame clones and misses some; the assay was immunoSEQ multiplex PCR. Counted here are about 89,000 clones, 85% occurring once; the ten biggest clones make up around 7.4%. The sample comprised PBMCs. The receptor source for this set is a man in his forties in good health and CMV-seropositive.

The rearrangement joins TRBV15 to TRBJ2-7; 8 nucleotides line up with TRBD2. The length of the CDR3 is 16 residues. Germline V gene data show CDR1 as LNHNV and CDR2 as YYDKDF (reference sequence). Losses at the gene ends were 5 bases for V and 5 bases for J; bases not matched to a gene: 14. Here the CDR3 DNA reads TGTGCCACCAGCGCCCCGGGACTAGAAAACCCCCACGAGCAGTACTTC. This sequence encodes CATSAPGLENPHEQYF.

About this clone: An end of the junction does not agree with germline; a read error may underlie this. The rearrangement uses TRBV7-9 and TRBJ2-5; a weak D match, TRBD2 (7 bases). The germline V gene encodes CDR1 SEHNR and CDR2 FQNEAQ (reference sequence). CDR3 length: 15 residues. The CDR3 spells CSSSFGGGFQETQYF. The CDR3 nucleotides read TGTTCCAGCAGCTTCGGCGGGGGCTTCCAAGAGACCCAGTACTTC.

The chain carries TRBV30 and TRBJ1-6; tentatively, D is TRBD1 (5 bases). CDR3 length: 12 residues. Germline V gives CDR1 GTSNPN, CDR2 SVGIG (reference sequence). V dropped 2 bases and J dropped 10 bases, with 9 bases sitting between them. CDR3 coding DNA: TGTGCCTGGAGTAAGGGGAAGTCACCCCTCCACTTT. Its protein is CAWSKGKSPLHF.

The CDR3 DNA reads as TGTGCCAGCAGCTTAGAATGGTCCCCAGGCGGCTACACCTTC. Translating gives CASSLEWSPGGYTF. This chain links TRBV11-2 with TRBJ1-2; D gene unclear. The germline CDR1 and CDR2 sequences are SGHAT and FQNNGV. The CDR3 loop spans 14 amino acids. The V end lost 0 bases, the J end lost 8 bases, and 13 bases lay between the germline ends.

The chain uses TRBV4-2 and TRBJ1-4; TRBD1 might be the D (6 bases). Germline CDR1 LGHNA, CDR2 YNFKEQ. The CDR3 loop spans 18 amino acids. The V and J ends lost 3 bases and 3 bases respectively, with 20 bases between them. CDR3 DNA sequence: TGTGCCAGCAGCCAGGACGCGACAGGACCCGAGGCTAATGAAAAACTGTTTTTT. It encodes CASSQDATGPEANEKLFF.

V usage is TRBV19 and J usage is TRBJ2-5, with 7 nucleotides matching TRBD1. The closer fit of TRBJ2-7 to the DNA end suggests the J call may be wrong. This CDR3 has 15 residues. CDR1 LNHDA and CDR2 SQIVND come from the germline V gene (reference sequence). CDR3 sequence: CASSIRPGTASEQYF. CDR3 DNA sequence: TGTGCCAGTAGTATTCGGCCGGGGACAGCCAGCGAGCAGTACTTC.

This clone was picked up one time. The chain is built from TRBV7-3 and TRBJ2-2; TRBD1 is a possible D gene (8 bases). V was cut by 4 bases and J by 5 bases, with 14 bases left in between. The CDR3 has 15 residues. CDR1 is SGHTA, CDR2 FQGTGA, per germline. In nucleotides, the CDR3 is TGTGCCAGCAGCTCCGGACAGGGAGGGACCGGGGAGCTGTTTTTT. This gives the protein CASSSGQGGTGELFF.

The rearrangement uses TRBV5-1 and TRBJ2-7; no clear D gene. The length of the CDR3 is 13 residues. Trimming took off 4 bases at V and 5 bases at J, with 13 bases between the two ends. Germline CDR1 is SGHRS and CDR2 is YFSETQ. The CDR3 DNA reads TGCGCCAGCAGCCCCTCGTCTTTCGACGAGCAGTACTTC. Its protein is CASSPSSFDEQYF.

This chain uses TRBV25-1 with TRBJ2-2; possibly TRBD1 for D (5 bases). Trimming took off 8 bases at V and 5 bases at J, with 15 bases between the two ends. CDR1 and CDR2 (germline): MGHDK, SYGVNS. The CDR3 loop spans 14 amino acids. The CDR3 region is CASEGTGRTGELFF. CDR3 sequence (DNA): TGTGCCAGCGAAGGCACAGGTCGGACCGGGGAGCTGTTTTTT.

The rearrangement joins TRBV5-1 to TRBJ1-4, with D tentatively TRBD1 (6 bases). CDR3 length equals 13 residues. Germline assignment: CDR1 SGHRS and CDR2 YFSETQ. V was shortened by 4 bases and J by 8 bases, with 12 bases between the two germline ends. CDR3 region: CASSGDMREKLFF. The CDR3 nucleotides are TGCGCCAGCAGCGGGGACATGCGGGAAAAACTGTTTTTT. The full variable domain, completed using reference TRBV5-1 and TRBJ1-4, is KAGVTQTPRYLIKTRGQQVTLSCSPISGHRSVSWYQQTPGQGLQFLFEYFSETQRNKGNFPGRFSGRQFSNSRSEMNVSTLELGDSALYLCASSGDMREKLFFGSGTQLSVL.

The DNA of the CDR3 is TGTGCCAGCTCGCTAAAGGGGGGGATGAATGCCAAAAACATTCAGTACTTC. This encodes CASSLKGGMNAKNIQYF. The V gene is TRBV27, the J gene TRBJ2-4; D possibly corresponds to TRBD2 (7 bases). The V gene lost 8 bases and the J gene lost 1 base, with 21 bases spanning the gap. The CDR3 sequence is 17 residues long. CDR1 MNHEY and CDR2 SMNVEV come from the germline V gene (reference sequence).

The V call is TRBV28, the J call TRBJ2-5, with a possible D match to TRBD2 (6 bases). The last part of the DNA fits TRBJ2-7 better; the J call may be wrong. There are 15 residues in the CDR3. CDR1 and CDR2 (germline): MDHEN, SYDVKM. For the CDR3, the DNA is TGTGCCAGCAGTTTCCGGGGCGAGAGCGGGTACGAGCAGTACTTC. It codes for CASSFRGESGYEQYF.